One T cell receptor beta chain is described in this entry. This record comes from a study of blood T cell repertoires in COVID-19. V was trimmed by 5 bases and J by 9 bases, leaving 17 bases between them. Germline V gene sequence: CDR1 SGHTA, CDR2 FQGNSA. This CDR3 has 14 amino acids. Profiled with immunoSEQ multiplex PCR; TCRdb holds only in-frame clones, not every one. The sample yields about 100,000 clones, roughly 79% seen once. The chain has TRBV7-2 and TRBJ2-1; weak D call: TRBD2 (6 bases). Material for sequencing was peripheral blood. The clonotype comes from a man in his 70s with active or convalescent COVID-19. CDR3 nucleotide sequence: TGTGCCAGCAGCCGTCGGGACGGAGGGTTTGAGCAGTTCTTC. Residues: CASSRRDGGFEQFF.